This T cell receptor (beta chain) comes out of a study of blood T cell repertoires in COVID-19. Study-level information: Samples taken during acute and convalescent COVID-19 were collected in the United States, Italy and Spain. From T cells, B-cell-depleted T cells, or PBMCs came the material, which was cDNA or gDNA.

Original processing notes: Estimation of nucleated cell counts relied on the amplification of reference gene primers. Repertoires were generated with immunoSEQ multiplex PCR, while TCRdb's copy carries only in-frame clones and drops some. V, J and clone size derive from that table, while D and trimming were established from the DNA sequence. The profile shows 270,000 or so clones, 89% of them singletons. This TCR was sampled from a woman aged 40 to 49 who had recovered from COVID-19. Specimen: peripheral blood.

The CDR3 coding sequence is TGTGCCAGCAGTTTTGGGCAAGACTATGGCTACACCTTC. Its translation: CASSFGQDYGYTF. This sequence joins TRBV28 and TRBJ1-2; no definite D call. The CDR3 is made up of 13 amino acids. The V gene lost 3 bases and the J gene lost 3 bases, with 8 bases spanning the gap. Germline V gene lookup returns CDR1 MDHEN and CDR2 SYDVKM.